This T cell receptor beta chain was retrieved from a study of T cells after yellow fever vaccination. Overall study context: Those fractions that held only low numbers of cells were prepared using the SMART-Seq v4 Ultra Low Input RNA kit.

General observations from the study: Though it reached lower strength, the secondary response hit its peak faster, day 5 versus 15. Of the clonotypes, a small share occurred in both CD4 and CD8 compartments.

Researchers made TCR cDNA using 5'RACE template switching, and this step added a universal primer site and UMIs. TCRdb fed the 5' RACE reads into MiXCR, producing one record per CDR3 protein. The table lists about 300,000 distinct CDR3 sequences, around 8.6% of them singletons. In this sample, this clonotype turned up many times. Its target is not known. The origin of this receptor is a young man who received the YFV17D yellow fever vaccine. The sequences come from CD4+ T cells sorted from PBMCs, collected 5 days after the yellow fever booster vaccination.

In DNA, the CDR3 is TGCGCCAGCAGCGGAACAGGGTTGAAGTCCTACGAGCAGTACTTC. It specifies CASSGTGLKSYEQYF. V gene TRBV5-1 combines with J gene TRBJ2-7; a possible D gene is TRBD1 (6 bases). The CDR3 spans 15 residues. CDR1 and CDR2 from the germline V gene are SGHRS and YFSETQ. Between the trimmed V and J ends, which lost 4 bases and 1 base, there was a span of 15 bases.